The source of this TCR beta chain is a study of blood T cell repertoires in COVID-19. This clone turned up a few times. Germline V gene data show CDR1 as SGHTA and CDR2 as FQGNSA. The CDR3 consists of 13 residues. Between the trimmed V and J ends, which lost 10 bases and 5 bases, there was a span of 14 bases. The repertoire was sequenced with immunoSEQ multiplex PCR; TCRdb's copy has only in-frame clones and lacks some. The sample has roughly 380,000 clones, approximately 91% seen once. V and J are TRBV7-2 and TRBJ1-4; D is possibly TRBD1 (6 bases). The sequence was collected from a woman between 40 and 50 years old with COVID-19, enrolled during active disease. Sequenced material: peripheral blood. The CDR3 coding sequence is TGTGCCACCGGAGGGGGAGGGAATGAAAAACTGTTTTTT. Translating it yields CATGGGGNEKLFF.